This TCR beta chain was retrieved from a study of preoperative IRX-2 immunotherapy in early breast cancer. With 0 bases removed from V and 2 bases from J, the gap between germline ends came to 15 bases. This CDR3 has 17 residues. CDR1 is MGHRA, CDR2 YSYEKL, per germline. Treatment reported: preoperative locoregional IRX-2 cytokine immunotherapy. Patients received preoperative, locoregional IRX-2 cytokine immunotherapy in a phase Ib study. Only in-frame clones appear in the TCRdb table, and some are missing; sequencing was by immunoSEQ multiplex PCR. The profile covers about 62,000 clones, with around 94% appearing a single time and roughly 1.5% taken by the ten largest.

The J gene is TRBJ2-3, the V gene TRBV4-1, with a tentative D call TRBD2 (5 bases). Sampling was carried out from a patient treated with IRX-2 immunotherapy. This clonotype was obtained from a human donor with breast cancer. CDR3 sequence: CASSQDRPRVATDTQYF. CDR3 DNA sequence: TGCGCCAGCAGCCAAGATCGTCCGCGGGTCGCCACAGATACGCAGTATTTT.